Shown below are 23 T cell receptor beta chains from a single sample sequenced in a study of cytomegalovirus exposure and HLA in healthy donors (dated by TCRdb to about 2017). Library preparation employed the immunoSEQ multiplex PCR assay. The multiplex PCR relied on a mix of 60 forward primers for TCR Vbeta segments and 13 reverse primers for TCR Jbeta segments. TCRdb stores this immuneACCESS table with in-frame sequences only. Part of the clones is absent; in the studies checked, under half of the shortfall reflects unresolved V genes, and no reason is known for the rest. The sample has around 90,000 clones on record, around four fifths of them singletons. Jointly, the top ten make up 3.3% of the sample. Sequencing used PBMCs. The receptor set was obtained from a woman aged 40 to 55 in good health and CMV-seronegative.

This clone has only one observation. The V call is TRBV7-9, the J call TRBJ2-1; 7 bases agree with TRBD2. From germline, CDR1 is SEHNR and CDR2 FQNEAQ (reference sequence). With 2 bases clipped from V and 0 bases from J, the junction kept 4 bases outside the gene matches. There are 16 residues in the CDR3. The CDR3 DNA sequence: TGTGCCAGCAGCTTACCCAGCGGGATCTCCTACAATGAGCAGTTCTTC. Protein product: CASSLPSGISYNEQFF. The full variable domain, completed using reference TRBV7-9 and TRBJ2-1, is DTGVSQNPRHKITKRGQNVTFRCDPISEHNRLYWYRQTLGQGPEFLTYFQNEAQLEKSRLLSDRFSAERPKGSFSTLEIQRTEQGDSAMYLCASSLPSGISYNEQFFGPGTRLTVL.

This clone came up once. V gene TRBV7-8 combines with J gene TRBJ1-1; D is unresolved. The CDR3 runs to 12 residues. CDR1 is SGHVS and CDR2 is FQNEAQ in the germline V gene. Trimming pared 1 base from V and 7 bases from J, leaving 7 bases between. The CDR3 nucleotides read TGTGCCAGCAGCTTAGGAGACTGTGAAGCTTTCTTT. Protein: CASSLGDCEAFF.

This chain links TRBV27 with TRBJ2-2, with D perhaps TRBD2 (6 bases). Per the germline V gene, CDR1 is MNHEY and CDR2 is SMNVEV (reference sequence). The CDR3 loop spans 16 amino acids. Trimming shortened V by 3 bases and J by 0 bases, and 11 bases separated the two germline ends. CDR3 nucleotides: TGTGCCAGCAGTTTGGCTAGCGTCGCGAACACCGGGGAGCTGTTTTTT. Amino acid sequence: CASSLASVANTGELFF.

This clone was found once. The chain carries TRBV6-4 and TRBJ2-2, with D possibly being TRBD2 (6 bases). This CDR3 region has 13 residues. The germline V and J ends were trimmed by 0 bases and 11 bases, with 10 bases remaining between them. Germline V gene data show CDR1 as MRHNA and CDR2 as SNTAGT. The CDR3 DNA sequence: TGTGCCAGCAGTGACTCGGACGGGAGCGAGCTGTTTTTT. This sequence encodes CASSDSDGSELFF.

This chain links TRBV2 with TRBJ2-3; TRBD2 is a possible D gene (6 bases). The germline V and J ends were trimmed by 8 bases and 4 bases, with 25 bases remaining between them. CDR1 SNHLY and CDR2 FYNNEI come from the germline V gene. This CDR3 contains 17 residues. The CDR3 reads CASPIRGGRMGSDTQYF. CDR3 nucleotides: TGTGCCAGCCCAATTAGGGGAGGACGGATGGGGTCAGATACGCAGTATTTT.

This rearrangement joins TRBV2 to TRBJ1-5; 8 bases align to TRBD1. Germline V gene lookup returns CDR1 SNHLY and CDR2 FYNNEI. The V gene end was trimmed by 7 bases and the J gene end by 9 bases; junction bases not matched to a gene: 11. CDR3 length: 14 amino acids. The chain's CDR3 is CASTEGQALRPQHF. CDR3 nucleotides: TGTGCCAGCACCGAGGGACAGGCGCTTCGGCCCCAGCATTTT.

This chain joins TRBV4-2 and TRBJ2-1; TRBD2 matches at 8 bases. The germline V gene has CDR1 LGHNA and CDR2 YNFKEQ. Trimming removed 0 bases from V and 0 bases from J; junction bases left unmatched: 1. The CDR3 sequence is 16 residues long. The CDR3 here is CASSQEGTSSYNEQFF. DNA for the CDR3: TGTGCCAGCAGCCAAGAGGGGACTAGCTCCTACAATGAGCAGTTCTTC.

The CDR3: CASSGSPGGEGSGGYTF. CDR3 in DNA: TGTGCCAGCAGCGGATCCCCGGGGGGGGAGGGCAGTGGGGGCTACACCTTC. The rearrangement joins TRBV9 to TRBJ1-2; possible D gene TRBD1, 5 bases. This CDR3 spans 17 amino acids. Germline V gene lookup returns CDR1 SGDLS and CDR2 YYNGEE. V gave up 3 bases and J gave up 8 bases, with 26 bases separating them.

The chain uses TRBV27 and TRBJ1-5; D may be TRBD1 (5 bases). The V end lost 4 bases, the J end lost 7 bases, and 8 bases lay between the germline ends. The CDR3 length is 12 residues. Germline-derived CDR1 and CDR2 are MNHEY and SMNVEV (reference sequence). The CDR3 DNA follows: TGTGCCAGCAGTTACGGGGGACAGCCCCAGCATTTT. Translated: CASSYGGQPQHF.

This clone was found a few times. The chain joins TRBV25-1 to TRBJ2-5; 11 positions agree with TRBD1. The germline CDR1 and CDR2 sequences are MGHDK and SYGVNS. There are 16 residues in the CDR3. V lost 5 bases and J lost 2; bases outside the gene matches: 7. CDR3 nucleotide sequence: TGTGCCAGCAGTCCCGGAGGACAGGGGGCACAAGAGACCCAGTACTTC. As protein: CASSPGGQGAQETQYF.

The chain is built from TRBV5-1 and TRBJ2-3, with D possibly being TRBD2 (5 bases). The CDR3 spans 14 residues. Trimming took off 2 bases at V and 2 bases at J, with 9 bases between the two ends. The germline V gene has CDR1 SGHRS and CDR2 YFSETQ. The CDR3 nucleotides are TGCGCCAGCAGCTTAGCGGTGCTCACAGATACGCAGTATTTT. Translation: CASSLAVLTDTQYF. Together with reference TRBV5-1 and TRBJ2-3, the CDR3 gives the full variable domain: KAGVTQTPRYLIKTRGQQVTLSCSPISGHRSVSWYQQTPGQGLQFLFEYFSETQRNKGNFPGRFSGRQFSNSRSEMNVSTLELGDSALYLCASSLAVLTDTQYFGPGTRLTVL.

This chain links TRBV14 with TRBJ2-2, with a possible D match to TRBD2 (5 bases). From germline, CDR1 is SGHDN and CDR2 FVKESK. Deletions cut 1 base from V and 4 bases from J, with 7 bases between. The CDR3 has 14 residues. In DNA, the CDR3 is TGTGCCAGCAGCCAAGTCCGGGGCACCGGGGAGCTGTTTTTT. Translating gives CASSQVRGTGELFF.

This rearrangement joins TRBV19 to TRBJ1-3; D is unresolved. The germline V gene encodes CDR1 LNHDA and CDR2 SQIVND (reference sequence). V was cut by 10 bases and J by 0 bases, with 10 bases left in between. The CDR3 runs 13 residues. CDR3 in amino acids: CATLGRSGNTIYF. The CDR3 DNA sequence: TGTGCCACTCTGGGCCGCTCTGGAAACACCATATATTTT. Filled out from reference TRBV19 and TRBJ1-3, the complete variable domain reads DGGITQSPKYLFRKEGQNVTLSCEQNLNHDAMYWYRQDPGQGLRLIYYSQIVNDFQKGDIAEGYSVSREKKESFPLTVTSAQKNPTAFYLCATLGRSGNTIYFGEGSWLTVV.

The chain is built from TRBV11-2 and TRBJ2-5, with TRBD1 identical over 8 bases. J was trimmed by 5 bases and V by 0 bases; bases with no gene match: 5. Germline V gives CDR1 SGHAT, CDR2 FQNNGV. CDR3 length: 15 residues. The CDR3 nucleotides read TGTGCCAGCAGCTTAGATCAGGGGGCCAGGGAGACCCAGTACTTC. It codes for CASSLDQGARETQYF.

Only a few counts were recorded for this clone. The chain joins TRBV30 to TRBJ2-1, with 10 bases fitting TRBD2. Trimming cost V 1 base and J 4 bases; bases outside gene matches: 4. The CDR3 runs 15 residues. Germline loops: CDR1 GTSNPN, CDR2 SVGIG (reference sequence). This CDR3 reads CAWSGVAGGYNEQFF. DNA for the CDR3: TGTGCCTGGAGTGGGGTAGCGGGAGGATACAATGAGCAGTTCTTC.

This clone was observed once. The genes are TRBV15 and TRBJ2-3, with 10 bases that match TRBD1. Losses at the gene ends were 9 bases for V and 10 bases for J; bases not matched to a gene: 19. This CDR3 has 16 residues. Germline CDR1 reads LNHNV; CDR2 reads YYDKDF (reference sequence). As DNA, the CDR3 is TGTGCCACTCAAGGGGGACAGGGGCCCGAAGTGAGGTCGCAGTATTTT. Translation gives CATQGGQGPEVRSQYF.

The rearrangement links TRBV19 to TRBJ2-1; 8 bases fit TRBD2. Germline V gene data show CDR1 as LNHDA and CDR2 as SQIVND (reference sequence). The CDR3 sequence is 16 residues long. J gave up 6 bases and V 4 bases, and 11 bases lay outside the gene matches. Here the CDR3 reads CASSSFSGSSTNEQFF. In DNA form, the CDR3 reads TGTGCCAGTAGTAGCTTCAGCGGGAGCTCCACCAATGAGCAGTTCTTC.

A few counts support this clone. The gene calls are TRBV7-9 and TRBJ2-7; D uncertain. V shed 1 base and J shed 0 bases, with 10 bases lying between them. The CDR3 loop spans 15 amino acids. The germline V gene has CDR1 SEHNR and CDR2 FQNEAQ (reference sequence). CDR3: CASSLDGSPSYEQYF. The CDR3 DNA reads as TGTGCCAGCAGCTTAGACGGGTCCCCCTCCTACGAGCAGTACTTC.

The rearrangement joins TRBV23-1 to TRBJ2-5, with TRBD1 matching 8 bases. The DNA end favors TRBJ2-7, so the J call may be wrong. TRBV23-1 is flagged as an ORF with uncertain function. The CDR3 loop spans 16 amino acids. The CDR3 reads CASRELQGEYSYEQYF. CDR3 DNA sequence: TGCGCCAGCAGGGAATTACAGGGGGAGTACTCCTACGAGCAGTACTTC.

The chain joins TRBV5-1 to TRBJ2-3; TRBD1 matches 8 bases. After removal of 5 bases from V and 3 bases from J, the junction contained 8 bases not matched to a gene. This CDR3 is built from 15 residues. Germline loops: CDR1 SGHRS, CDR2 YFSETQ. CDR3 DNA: TGCGCCAGCAGGCAGGGGGCTGTGGTGACAGATACGCAGTATTTT. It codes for CASRQGAVVTDTQYF.

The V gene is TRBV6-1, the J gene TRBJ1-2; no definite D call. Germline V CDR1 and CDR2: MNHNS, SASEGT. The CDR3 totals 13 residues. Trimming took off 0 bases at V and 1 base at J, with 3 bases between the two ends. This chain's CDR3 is CASSEAVNYGYTF. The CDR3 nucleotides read TGTGCCAGCAGTGAAGCCGTTAACTATGGCTACACCTTC.

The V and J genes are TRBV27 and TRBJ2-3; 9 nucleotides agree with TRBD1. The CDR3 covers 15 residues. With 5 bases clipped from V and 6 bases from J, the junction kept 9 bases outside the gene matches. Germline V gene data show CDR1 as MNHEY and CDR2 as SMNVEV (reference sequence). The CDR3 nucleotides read TGTGCCAGCAGTCCGGAGGGACAGGGAGACGATACGCAGTATTTT. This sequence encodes CASSPEGQGDDTQYF.

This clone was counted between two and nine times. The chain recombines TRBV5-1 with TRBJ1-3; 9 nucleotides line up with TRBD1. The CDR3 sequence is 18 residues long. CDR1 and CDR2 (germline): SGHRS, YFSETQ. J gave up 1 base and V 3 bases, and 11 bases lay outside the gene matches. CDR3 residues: CASSSGHGTGLSGNTIYF. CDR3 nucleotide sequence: TGCGCCAGCAGCTCGGGCCACGGGACAGGGTTGTCTGGAAACACCATATATTTT.